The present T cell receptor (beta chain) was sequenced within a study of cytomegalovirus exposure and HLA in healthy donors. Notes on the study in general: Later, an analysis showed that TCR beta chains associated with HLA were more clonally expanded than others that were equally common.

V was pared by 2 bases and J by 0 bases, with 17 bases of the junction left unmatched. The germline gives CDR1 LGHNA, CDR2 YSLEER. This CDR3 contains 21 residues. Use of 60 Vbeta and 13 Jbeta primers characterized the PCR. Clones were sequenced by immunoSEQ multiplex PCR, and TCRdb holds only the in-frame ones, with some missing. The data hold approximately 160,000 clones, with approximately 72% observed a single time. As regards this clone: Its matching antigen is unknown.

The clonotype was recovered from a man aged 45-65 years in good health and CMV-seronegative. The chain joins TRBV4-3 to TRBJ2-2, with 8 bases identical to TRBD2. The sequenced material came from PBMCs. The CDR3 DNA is TGCGCCAGCAGCCAAAGGGGGACTAGGTGGGGATTTTTACCGAACACCGGGGAGCTGTTTTTT. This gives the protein CASSQRGTRWGFLPNTGELFF.